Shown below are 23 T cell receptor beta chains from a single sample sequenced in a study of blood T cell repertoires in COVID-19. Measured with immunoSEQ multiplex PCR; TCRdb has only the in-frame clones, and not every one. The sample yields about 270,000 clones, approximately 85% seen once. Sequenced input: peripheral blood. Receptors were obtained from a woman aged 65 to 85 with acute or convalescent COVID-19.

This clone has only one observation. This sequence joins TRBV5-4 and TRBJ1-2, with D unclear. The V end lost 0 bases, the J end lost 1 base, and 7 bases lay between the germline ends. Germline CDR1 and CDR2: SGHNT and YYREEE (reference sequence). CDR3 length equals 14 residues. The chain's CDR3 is CASSLALFNYGYTF. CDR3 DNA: TGTGCCAGCAGCTTGGCACTCTTTAACTATGGCTACACCTTC.

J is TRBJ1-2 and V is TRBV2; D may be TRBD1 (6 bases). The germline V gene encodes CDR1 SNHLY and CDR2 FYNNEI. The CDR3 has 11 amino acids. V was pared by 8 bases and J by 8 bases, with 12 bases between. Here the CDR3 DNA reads TGTGCCAGCCGACAGGAACAGGGCTACACCTTC. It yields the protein CASRQEQGYTF.

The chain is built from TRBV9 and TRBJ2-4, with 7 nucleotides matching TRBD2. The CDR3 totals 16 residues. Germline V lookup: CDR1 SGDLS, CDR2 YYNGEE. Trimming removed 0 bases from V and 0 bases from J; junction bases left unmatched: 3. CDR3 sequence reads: CASSVGTGGAKNIQYF. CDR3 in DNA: TGTGCCAGCAGCGTAGGGACGGGGGGAGCCAAAAACATTCAGTACTTC.

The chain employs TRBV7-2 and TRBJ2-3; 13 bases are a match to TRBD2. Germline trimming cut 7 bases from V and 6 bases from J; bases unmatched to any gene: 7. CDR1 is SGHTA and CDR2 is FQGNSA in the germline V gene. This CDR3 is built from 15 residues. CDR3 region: CASTLVGLAGDTQYF. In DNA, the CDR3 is TGTGCCAGCACCCTGGTGGGACTAGCGGGGGATACGCAGTATTTT.

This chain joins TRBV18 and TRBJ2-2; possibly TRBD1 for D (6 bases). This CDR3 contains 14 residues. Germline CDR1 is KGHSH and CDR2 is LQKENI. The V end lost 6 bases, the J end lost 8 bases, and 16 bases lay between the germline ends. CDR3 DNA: TGTGCCAGCTCCCAAGAGACAGGTCGAGGGGAGCTGTTTTTT. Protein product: CASSQETGRGELFF.

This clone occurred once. This chain's CDR3 is CAWSVGDTEAFF. CDR3 DNA: TGTGCCTGGAGTGTCGGGGACACTGAAGCTTTCTTT. The chain combines TRBV30 with TRBJ1-1; unclear D gene. Germline assignment: CDR1 GTSNPN and CDR2 SVGIG (reference sequence). The CDR3 is made up of 12 amino acids. Trimming cost V 0 bases and J 3 bases, with 5 bases left between them.

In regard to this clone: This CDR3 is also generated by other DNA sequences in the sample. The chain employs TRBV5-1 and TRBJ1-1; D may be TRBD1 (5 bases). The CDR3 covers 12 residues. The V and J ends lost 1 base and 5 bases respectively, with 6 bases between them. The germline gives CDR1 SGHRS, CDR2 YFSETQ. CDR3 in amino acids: CASSLTGTEAFF. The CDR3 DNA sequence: TGCGCCAGCAGCTTGACAGGAACTGAAGCTTTCTTT.

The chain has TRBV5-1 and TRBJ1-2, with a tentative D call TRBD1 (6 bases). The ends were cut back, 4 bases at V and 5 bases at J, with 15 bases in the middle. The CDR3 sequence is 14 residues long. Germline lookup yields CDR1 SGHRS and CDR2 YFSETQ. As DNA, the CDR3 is TGCGCCAGCAGCCCGCCCGGGGGGCTGTATGGCTACACCTTC. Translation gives CASSPPGGLYGYTF. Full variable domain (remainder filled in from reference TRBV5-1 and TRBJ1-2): KAGVTQTPRYLIKTRGQQVTLSCSPISGHRSVSWYQQTPGQGLQFLFEYFSETQRNKGNFPGRFSGRQFSNSRSEMNVSTLELGDSALYLCASSPPGGLYGYTFGSGTRLTVV.

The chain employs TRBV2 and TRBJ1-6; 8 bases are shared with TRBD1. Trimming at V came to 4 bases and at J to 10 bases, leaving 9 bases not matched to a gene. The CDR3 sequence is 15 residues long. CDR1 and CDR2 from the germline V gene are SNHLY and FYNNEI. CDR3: CASSVARQGSSPLHF. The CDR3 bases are TGTGCCAGCAGTGTGGCCCGACAGGGGAGCTCACCCCTCCACTTT.

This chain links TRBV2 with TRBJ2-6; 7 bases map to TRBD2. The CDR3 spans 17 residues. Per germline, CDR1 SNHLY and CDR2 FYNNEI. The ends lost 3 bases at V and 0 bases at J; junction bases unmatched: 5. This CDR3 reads CASSDRLAPSGANVLTF. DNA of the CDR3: TGTGCCAGCAGTGACCGACTAGCCCCCTCTGGGGCCAACGTCCTGACTTTC.

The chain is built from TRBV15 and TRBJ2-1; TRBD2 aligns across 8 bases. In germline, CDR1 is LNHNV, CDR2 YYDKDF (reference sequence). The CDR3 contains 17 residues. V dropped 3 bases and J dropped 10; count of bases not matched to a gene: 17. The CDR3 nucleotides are TGTGCCACCAGCAGGGAAGGGGCCGGGGGGGCCTTTGGGGAGCAGTTCTTC. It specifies CATSREGAGGAFGEQFF.

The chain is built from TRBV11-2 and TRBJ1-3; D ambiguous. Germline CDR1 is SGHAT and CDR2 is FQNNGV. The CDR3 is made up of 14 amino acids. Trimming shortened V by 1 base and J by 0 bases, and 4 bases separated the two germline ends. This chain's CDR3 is CASSLAGSGNTIYF. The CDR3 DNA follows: TGTGCCAGCAGCTTAGCGGGCTCTGGAAACACCATATATTTT.

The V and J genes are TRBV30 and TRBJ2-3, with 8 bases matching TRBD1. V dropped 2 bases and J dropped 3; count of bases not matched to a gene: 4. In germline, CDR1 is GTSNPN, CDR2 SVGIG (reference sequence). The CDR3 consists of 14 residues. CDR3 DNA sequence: TGTGCCTGGAGTCAAGGGACAGGAACAGATACGCAGTATTTT. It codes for CAWSQGTGTDTQYF.

CDR3 bases: TGTGCCAGCAGCTTAGGGACAGGGATAGGAGGGGAGCTGTTTTTT. This encodes CASSLGTGIGGELFF. The V and J genes are TRBV5-6 and TRBJ2-2; TRBD1 agrees at 9 bases. Losses at the gene ends were 2 bases for V and 8 bases for J; bases not matched to a gene: 7. This CDR3 is built from 15 residues. Germline V gives CDR1 SGHDT, CDR2 YYEEEE.

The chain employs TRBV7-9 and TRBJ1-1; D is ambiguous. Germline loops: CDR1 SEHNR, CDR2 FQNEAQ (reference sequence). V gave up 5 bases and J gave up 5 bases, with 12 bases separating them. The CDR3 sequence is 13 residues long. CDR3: CASSNPRRTEAFF. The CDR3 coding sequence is TGTGCCAGCAGCAACCCCAGGAGGACTGAAGCTTTCTTT.

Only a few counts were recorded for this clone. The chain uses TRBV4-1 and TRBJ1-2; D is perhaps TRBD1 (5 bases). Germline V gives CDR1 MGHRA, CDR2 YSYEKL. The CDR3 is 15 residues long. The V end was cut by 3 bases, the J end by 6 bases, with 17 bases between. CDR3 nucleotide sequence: TGCGCCAGCAGCCACTACCCGCGGGGGGTGGATGGCTACACCTTC. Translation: CASSHYPRGVDGYTF.

DNA for the CDR3: TGTGCCAGCAGCGCCACTAGCGGGGCTCAAGAGACCCAGTACTTC. Protein: CASSATSGAQETQYF. The genes are TRBV7-3 and TRBJ2-5; 10 bases are shared with TRBD2. CDR1 and CDR2 from the germline V gene are SGHTA and FQGTGA. V was clipped by 5 bases and J by 2 bases; unmatched bases: 5. This CDR3 comprises 15 residues.

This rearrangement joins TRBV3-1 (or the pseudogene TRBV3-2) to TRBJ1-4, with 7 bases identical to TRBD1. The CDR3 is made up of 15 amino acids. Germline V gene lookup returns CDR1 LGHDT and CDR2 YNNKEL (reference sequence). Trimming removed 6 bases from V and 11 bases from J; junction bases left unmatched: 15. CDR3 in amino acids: CASSPIRGGAGKLFF. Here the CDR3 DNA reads TGTGCCAGCAGTCCTATAAGAGGGGGCGCGGGGAAACTGTTTTTT.

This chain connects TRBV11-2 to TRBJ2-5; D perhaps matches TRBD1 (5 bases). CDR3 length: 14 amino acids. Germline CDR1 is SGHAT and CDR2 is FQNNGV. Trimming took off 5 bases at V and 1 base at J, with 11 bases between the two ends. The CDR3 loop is CASSKDIVQETQYF. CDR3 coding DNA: TGTGCCAGCAGCAAGGACATAGTCCAAGAGACCCAGTACTTC. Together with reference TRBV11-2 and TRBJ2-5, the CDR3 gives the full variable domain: EAGVAQSPRYKIIEKRQSVAFWCNPISGHATLYWYQQILGQGPKLLIQFQNNGVVDDSQLPKDRFSAERLKGVDSTLKIQPAKLEDSAVYLCASSKDIVQETQYFGPGTRLLVL.

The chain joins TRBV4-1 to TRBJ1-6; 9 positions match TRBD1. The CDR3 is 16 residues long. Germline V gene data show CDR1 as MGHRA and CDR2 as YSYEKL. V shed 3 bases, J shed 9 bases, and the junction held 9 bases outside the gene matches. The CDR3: CASSQEDRGAPSPLHF. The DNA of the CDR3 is TGCGCCAGCAGCCAGGAGGACAGGGGCGCCCCTTCACCCCTCCACTTT.

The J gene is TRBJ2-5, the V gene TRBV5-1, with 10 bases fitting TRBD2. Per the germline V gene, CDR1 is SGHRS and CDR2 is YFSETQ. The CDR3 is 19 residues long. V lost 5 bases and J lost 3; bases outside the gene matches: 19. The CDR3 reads CASSLRRLAGRLPEETQYF. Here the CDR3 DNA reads TGCGCCAGCAGTCTCCGAAGACTAGCGGGCAGGCTCCCCGAAGAGACCCAGTACTTC.

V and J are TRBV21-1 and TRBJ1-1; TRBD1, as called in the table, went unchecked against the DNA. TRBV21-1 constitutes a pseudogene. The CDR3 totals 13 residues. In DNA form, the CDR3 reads TGTGCCAGCAGCGAAACAGACAGGGCAGGAGCTTTCTTT. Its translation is CASSETDRAGAFF.

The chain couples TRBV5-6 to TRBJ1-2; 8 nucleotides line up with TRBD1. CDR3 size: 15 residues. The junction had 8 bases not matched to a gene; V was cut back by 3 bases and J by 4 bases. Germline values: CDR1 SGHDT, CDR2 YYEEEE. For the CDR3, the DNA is TGTGCCAGCAGCTACGACAGGGGCAACATCTATGGCTACACCTTC. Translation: CASSYDRGNIYGYTF.